The T cell receptor beta chain described here comes from a study of T cell repertoires in cytomegalovirus infection (dated 2019 in TCRdb). At the level of the whole study: Donor HLA type was relevant to the analysis, as public TCR beta signatures indicated carriage of CMV infection together with the matching HLA type.

CDR1 and CDR2 (MDHEN, SYDVKM) derive from the germline V gene. The V end loses 6 bases and the J end loses 5 bases, and a stretch of 13 bases separates them. The CDR3 goes from the cysteine to the phenylalanine over 13 residues. Only CDR3 DNA remains: 39 bases, in frame from the first base. This clonotype was detected only a few times. The antigen this receptor binds is unknown. No base quality values were provided; no much bigger clone lies one nucleotide off. TCRdb records Illumina HiSeq 1500 as the sequencer. TCRdb redid the processing of the public reads, applying fastp at Q25 and MiXCR, and retained in-frame beta chains. CDR3 protein sequences are deduplicated, and each keeps its most common genes and DNA. The sample contains some 100,000 distinct CDR3 sequences, roughly a quarter of them found a single time. The ten largest make up 35% to 50% of the sample. What the authors observed across the whole study: In both this cohort and an independent cohort of 352 donors, the cumulative frequency of public TCR beta family members distinguished carriers of CMV infection plus the relevant HLA type. The ex vivo response was dominated by HLA-C-restricted CMV-specific TCR beta clonotypes, which also provided the single most frequent clonotype in two of eight donors.

This chain is built from TRBV28 and TRBJ1-1; D gene: possibly TRBD1, on 5 matching bases. The sequence came from a human donor in good health (CMV status not recorded). Some clones in this sample may be carry-over from other donors' samples. Sequenced input: CD8+ T cells from PBMCs. The nucleotides read TGTGCCAGCAGCCCCAGGGTTCAGACTGAAGCTTTCTTT. Translated, this gives CASSPRVQTEAFF.